One and the same sample provided the 29 T cell receptor beta chains below, sequenced in a study of blood T cell repertoires in COVID-19. Libraries were prepared by immunoSEQ multiplex PCR; TCRdb keeps only in-frame clonotypes and omits some of them. The repertoire holds about 270,000 clones, with around 86% as singletons. Sequenced sample: peripheral blood. These receptors originate from a woman aged 55-70 years who had recovered from COVID-19.

The chain has TRBV2 and TRBJ2-5; TRBD1 matches 7 bases. The V segment lost 1 base and the J segment 4 bases; nucleotides outside the gene matches: 6. Per germline, CDR1 SNHLY and CDR2 FYNNEI. The CDR3 covers 15 residues. The CDR3 sequence is CASSEDRGQGETQYF. The CDR3 coding sequence is TGTGCCAGCAGTGAAGACAGGGGCCAGGGAGAGACCCAGTACTTC.

The chain couples TRBV4-1 to TRBJ2-1; 14 bases fit TRBD2. Trimming removed 1 base from V and 12 bases from J; junction bases left unmatched: 11. The CDR3 length is 17 residues. The germline V gene encodes CDR1 MGHRA and CDR2 YSYEKL. As DNA, the CDR3 is TGCGCCAGCAGCCAAGGTCCGGGGACTAGCGGGAGCTTGGGGCAGTTCTTC. The encoded protein is CASSQGPGTSGSLGQFF.

A single count supports this clone. The rearrangement uses TRBV5-4 and TRBJ2-5; TRBD1 is a possible D gene (5 bases). With 5 bases removed from V and 2 bases from J, the gap between germline ends came to 13 bases. The CDR3 consists of 14 residues. Germline loops: CDR1 SGHNT, CDR2 YYREEE (reference sequence). The CDR3 spells CASRDLGEQETQYF. In nucleotides, the CDR3 is TGTGCCAGCAGGGATCTAGGGGAACAAGAGACCCAGTACTTC.

The gene calls are TRBV19 and TRBJ1-1, with D possibly matching TRBD1 (6 bases). This CDR3 is 12 amino acids long. V lost 5 bases to trimming and J lost 6 bases, with 10 bases between them. Germline CDR1 reads LNHDA; CDR2 reads SQIVND (reference sequence). In DNA form, the CDR3 reads TGTGCCAGTAGTTCAGGGGCCTCTGAAGCTTTCTTT. Protein product: CASSSGASEAFF.

This chain links TRBV5-5 with TRBJ1-4, with D perhaps matching TRBD1 (6 bases). There are 16 residues in the CDR3. The V end was cut by 1 base, the J end by 11 bases, with 21 bases between. Germline V gene sequence: CDR1 SGHKS, CDR2 YYEKEE (reference sequence). The CDR3 protein is CASSLRLGKRTEKLFF. In nucleotides, the CDR3 is TGTGCCAGCAGCTTGCGTTTGGGTAAAAGGACAGAGAAACTGTTTTTT.

The genes are TRBV21-1 and TRBJ2-6; the D call in the table, TRBD1, was not verified against the DNA. TRBV21-1 is assigned pseudogene status. CDR3 length: 16 residues. As DNA, the CDR3 is TGTGCCAGCAGCAGGCGTGGGGCTTCGGGGGCCAACGTCCTGACTTTC. Protein: CASSRRGASGANVLTF.

The genes are TRBV12-3 or TRBV12-4 and TRBJ2-7; 8 bases align to TRBD1. With V trimmed by 11 bases and J by 4 bases, 10 bases remained unmatched. This CDR3 spans 13 amino acids. The CDR3 DNA reads TGTGCCGGAATAAGACAGGGGCGGTACGAGCAGTACTTC. This codes for CAGIRQGRYEQYF.

The V and J genes are TRBV7-2 and TRBJ1-3; D not certain. The CDR3 has 15 amino acids. The V end was cut by 5 bases, the J end by 3 bases, with 14 bases between. Germline V gives CDR1 SGHTA, CDR2 FQGNSA. Here the CDR3 reads CASSQVVPVGNTIYF. DNA of the CDR3: TGTGCCAGCAGCCAGGTAGTCCCAGTTGGAAACACCATATATTTT. Full variable domain (outside the CDR3, taken from reference TRBV7-2 and TRBJ1-3): GAGVSQSPSNKVTEKGKDVELRCDPISGHTALYWYRQSLGQGLEFLIYFQGNSAPDKSGLPSDRFSAERTGGSVSTLTIQRTQQEDSAVYLCASSQVVPVGNTIYFGEGSWLTVV.

CDR3 residues: CASSALGVRYEQYF. Written as DNA, the CDR3 is TGTGCCAGCAGCGCCCTCGGGGTCAGGTACGAGCAGTACTTC. The rearrangement links TRBV21-1 to TRBJ2-7; the table's D call, TRBD2, has no DNA check behind it. TRBV21-1 corresponds to a pseudogene. The CDR3 runs 14 residues.

The chain employs TRBV3-1 (or the pseudogene TRBV3-2) and TRBJ1-5, with a weak D call TRBD1 (5 bases). Trimming took 2 bases from V and 6 from J, leaving 11 bases between them. This CDR3 has 14 amino acids. CDR1 LGHDT and CDR2 YNNKEL come from the germline V gene (reference sequence). In DNA form, the CDR3 reads TGTGCCAGCAGCCAACAGGGCCCAGGTCAGCCCCAGCATTTT. Amino acids: CASSQQGPGQPQHF.

In its sample, this clone was seen once. The chain carries TRBV27 and TRBJ2-3; D is possibly TRBD2 (5 bases). CDR1 is MNHEY and CDR2 is SMNVEV in the germline V gene (reference sequence). CDR3 size: 14 residues. V was clipped by 8 bases and J by 5 bases, with 17 bases between them. CDR3 sequence reads: CASGLVDAIDTQYF. CDR3 DNA sequence: TGTGCCAGCGGACTTGTGGACGCGATAGATACGCAGTATTTT.

A remark on this clone: Mismatch with germline at one junction end may stem from a read error. The chain combines TRBV2 with TRBJ1-1; TRBD1 agrees at 11 bases. From germline, CDR1 is SNHLY and CDR2 FYNNEI. CDR3 length: 14 residues. DNA of the CDR3: TGTGCCAGCAGTGAAGTGGGGACAGGGGGAAAGGTCCTTTTT. Translating gives CASSEVGTGGKVLF. The full variable domain, rest sourced from reference TRBV2 and TRBJ1-1, is EPEVTQTPSHQVTQMGQEVILRCVPISNHLYFYWYRQILGQKVEFLVSFYNNEISEKSEIFDDQFSVERPDGSNFTLKIRSTKLEDSAMYFCASSEVGTGGKVLFGQGTRLTVV.

This sequence joins TRBV10-2 and TRBJ2-3, with D possibly TRBD2 on 5 matching bases. This CDR3 has 15 residues. V shed 6 bases and J shed 3 bases, with 16 bases lying between them. Per the germline V gene, CDR1 is WSHSY and CDR2 is SAAADI. CDR3 in amino acids: CASRAELRTTDTQYF. The CDR3, as DNA: TGCGCCAGCAGGGCCGAGTTAAGGACTACAGATACGCAGTATTTT.

The rearrangement uses TRBV21-1 and TRBJ2-2; the D call of TRBD1 is as the table states it, not checked on the DNA. TRBV21-1 is classified as a pseudogene. This CDR3 has 14 amino acids. The CDR3 loop reads CAWDTHPNTGELFF. CDR3 nucleotides: TGTGCTTGGGACACCCACCCGAACACCGGGGAGCTGTTTTTT.

The chain joins TRBV5-6 to TRBJ1-6; D possibly corresponds to TRBD1 (6 bases). The CDR3 has 18 amino acids. CDR1 is SGHDT, CDR2 YYEEEE, per germline. V lost 1 base and J 0 bases, leaving 14 bases between the germline ends. CDR3 sequence: CASSLTGTISSYNSPLHF. The DNA for the CDR3 is TGTGCCAGCAGCTTGACCGGGACAATCAGCTCCTATAATTCACCCCTCCACTTT.

This chain joins TRBV6-5 and TRBJ1-1; D gene uncertain. Germline CDR1 MNHEY, CDR2 SVGAGI. V was trimmed by 7 bases and J by 1 base, leaving 10 bases between them. This CDR3 comprises 13 residues. The CDR3 here is CASTNRQNTEAFF. CDR3 nucleotides: TGTGCCAGCACAAACCGACAGAACACTGAAGCTTTCTTT.

This clone has a single count. The V and J genes are TRBV10-2 and TRBJ2-1; D not certain. V dropped 7 bases and J dropped 7 bases, with 8 bases sitting between them. Germline CDR1 WSHSY, CDR2 SAAADI. The CDR3 runs to 11 residues. CDR3 DNA: TGCGCCAGCACCCAGGAAAATGAGCAGTTCTTC. The encoded protein is CASTQENEQFF.

The V and J genes are TRBV18 and TRBJ2-2; TRBD2 might be the D (6 bases). V lost 3 bases and J 1 base, leaving 9 bases between the germline ends. The length of the CDR3 is 15 residues. The V gene's germline CDR1 is KGHSH and CDR2 LQKENI. For the CDR3, the DNA is TGTGCCAGCTCACCCGCGGGACGGAACACCGGGGAGCTGTTTTTT. Translated, it gives CASSPAGRNTGELFF.

The chain combines TRBV7-2 with TRBJ1-4; 9 bases agree with TRBD1. CDR3 length equals 15 residues. Germline V gene data show CDR1 as SGHTA and CDR2 as FQGNSA. The V segment lost 5 bases and the J segment 4 bases; nucleotides outside the gene matches: 5. In DNA, the CDR3 is TGTGCCAGCAGCCTACCGGGACAGGGTAATGAAAAACTGTTTTTT. It yields the protein CASSLPGQGNEKLFF.

The J gene is TRBJ2-2, the V gene TRBV28; D perhaps matches TRBD2 (6 bases). CDR3 length equals 16 residues. From germline, CDR1 is MDHEN and CDR2 SYDVKM. The V gene lost 7 bases and the J gene lost 4 bases, with 19 bases spanning the gap. The CDR3 region is CASNLLGDFTTGELFF. For the CDR3, the DNA is TGTGCCAGCAACCTGTTAGGGGACTTTACCACCGGGGAGCTGTTTTTT.

This chain joins TRBV3-1 (or the pseudogene TRBV3-2) and TRBJ1-6, with 8 nucleotides matching TRBD1. The CDR3 sequence is 15 residues long. Germline CDR1 LGHDT, CDR2 YNNKEL (reference sequence). This chain's CDR3 is CAAEDRERHNSPLHF. CDR3 nucleotide sequence: TGTGCAGCGGAGGACAGGGAAAGGCACAATTCACCCCTCCACTTT.

The chain employs TRBV6-5 and TRBJ1-3; no clear D. Per the germline V gene, CDR1 is MNHEY and CDR2 is SVGAGI. The CDR3 is made up of 11 amino acids. V dropped 7 bases and J dropped 10 bases, with 11 bases sitting between them. The CDR3 coding sequence is TGTGCCAGCATGTATAGTAATACCATATATTTT. Translating it yields CASMYSNTIYF.

The V and J genes are TRBV2 and TRBJ1-2; D gene uncertain. The CDR3 has 15 residues. CDR1 is SNHLY and CDR2 is FYNNEI in the germline V gene. The CDR3 region has the DNA TGTGCGACGTATTACAGCGGTGGGCTGGCGAAGGGCTACACCTTC. Encoded protein: CATYYSGGLAKGYTF.

This clone occurred once. V and J are TRBV29-1 and TRBJ2-2; 7 bases are shared with TRBD1. From germline, CDR1 is SQVTM and CDR2 ANQGSEA. This CDR3 is 14 amino acids long. Trimming at V came to 4 bases and at J to 5 bases, leaving 7 bases not matched to a gene. This CDR3 is CSVGLSQGTGELFF. CDR3 DNA sequence: TGCAGCGTTGGTCTCTCACAGGGGACCGGGGAGCTGTTTTTT.

The chain links TRBV9 to TRBJ2-2; D is possibly TRBD1 (5 bases). The CDR3 spans 13 residues. The germline V gene encodes CDR1 SGDLS and CDR2 YYNGEE. Trimming left V 1 base short and J 4 bases short, with 5 bases between. CDR3 nucleotides: TGTGCCAGCAGCGTACAGGGCACCGGGGAGCTGTTTTTT. This encodes CASSVQGTGELFF.

The chain uses TRBV20-1 and TRBJ1-2; 7 nucleotides agree with TRBD1. The CDR3 consists of 11 residues. In germline, CDR1 is DFQATT, CDR2 SNEGSKA (reference sequence). The V and J ends lost 5 bases and 8 bases, in that order; junction bases with no gene match: 5. CDR3 sequence: CSAADRDGYTF. CDR3 nucleotide sequence: TGCAGTGCTGCTGACAGGGACGGCTACACCTTC.

The chain couples TRBV3-1 (or the pseudogene TRBV3-2) to TRBJ2-3; no clear D gene. Germline V gene lookup returns CDR1 LGHDT and CDR2 YNNKEL (reference sequence). The CDR3 length is 13 residues. The ends were cut back, 0 bases at V and 4 bases at J, with 5 bases in the middle. The CDR3 bases are TGTGCCAGCAGCCAAGATGGAGCAGATACGCAGTATTTT. It specifies CASSQDGADTQYF.

This chain uses TRBV6-1 with TRBJ2-1, with 8 nucleotides matching TRBD1. V was pared by 3 bases and J by 2 bases, with 3 bases of the junction left unmatched. CDR3 length equals 15 residues. Germline loops: CDR1 MNHNS, CDR2 SASEGT. The CDR3 reads CASSENRGAYNEQFF. CDR3 bases: TGTGCCAGCAGTGAGAACAGGGGGGCCTACAATGAGCAGTTCTTC.

The rearrangement uses TRBV2 and TRBJ1-5; 7 bases map to TRBD1. CDR1 and CDR2 (germline): SNHLY, FYNNEI. The V gene end was trimmed by 7 bases and the J gene end by 9 bases; junction bases not matched to a gene: 9. The length of the CDR3 is 13 residues. The CDR3 DNA sequence: TGTGCCAGCAACCCCGACAGGGTAGGGCCCCAGCATTTT. Residues: CASNPDRVGPQHF.